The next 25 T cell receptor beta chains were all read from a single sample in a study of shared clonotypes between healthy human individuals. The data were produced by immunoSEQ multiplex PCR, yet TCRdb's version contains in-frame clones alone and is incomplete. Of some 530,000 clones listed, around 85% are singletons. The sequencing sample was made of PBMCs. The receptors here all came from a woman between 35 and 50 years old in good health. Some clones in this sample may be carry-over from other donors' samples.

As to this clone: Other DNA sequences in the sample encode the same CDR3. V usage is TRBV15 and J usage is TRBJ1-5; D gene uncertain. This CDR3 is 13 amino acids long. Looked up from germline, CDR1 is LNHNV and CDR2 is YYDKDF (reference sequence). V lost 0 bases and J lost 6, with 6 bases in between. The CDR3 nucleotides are TGTGCCACCAGCAGAGATTTCGGTCAGCCCCAGCATTTT. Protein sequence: CATSRDFGQPQHF.

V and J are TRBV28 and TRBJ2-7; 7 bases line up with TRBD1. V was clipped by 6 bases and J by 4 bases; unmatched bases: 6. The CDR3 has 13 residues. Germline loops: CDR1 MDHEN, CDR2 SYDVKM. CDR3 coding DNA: TGTGCCAGCAGAACAGGGGATGGGTACGAGCAGTACTTC. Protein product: CASRTGDGYEQYF. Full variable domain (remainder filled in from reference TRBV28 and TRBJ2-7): DVKVTQSSRYLVKRTGEKVFLECVQDMDHENMFWYRQDPGLGLRLIYFSYDVKMKEKGDIPEGYSVSREKKERFSLILESASTNQTSMYLCASRTGDGYEQYFGPGTRLTVT.

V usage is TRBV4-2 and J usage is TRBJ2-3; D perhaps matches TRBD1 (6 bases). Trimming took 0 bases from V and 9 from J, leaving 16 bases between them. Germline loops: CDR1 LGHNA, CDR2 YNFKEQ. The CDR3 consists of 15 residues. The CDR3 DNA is TGTGCCAGCAGCCAAGATGTCACAGGGTATGGCACGCAGTATTTT. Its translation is CASSQDVTGYGTQYF.

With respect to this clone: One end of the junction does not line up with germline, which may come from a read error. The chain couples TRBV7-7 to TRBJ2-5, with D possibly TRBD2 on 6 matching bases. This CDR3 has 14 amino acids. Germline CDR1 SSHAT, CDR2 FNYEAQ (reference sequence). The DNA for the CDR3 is TGTGCTAGCAGCTCCTCCTCTGCGGGGGAGACCCAGTACTTC. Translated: CASSSSSAGETQYF.

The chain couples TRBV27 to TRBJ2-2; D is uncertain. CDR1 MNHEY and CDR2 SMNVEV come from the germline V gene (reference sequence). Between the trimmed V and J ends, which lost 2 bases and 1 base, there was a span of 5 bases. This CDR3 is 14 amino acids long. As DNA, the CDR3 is TGTGCCAGCAGTTTAGGTCGGAACACCGGGGAGCTGTTTTTT. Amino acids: CASSLGRNTGELFF.

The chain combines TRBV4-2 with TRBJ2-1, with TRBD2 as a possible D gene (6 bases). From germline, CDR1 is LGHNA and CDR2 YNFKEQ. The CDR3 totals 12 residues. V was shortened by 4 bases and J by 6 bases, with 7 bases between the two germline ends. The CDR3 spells CASSPTSNEQFF. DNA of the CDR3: TGTGCCAGCAGCCCGACTAGCAATGAGCAGTTCTTC.

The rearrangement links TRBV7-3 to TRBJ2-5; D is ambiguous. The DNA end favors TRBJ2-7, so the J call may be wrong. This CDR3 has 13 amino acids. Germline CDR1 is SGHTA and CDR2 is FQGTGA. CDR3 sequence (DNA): TGTGCCAGCAGCCACGGAAGCCCCTACGAGCAGTACTTC. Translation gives CASSHGSPYEQYF.

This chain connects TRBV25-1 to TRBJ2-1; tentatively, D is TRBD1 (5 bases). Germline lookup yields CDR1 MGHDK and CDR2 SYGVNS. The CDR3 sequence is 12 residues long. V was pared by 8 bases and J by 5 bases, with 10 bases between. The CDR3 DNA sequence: TGTGCCAGCCCGGACATCAACAATGAGCAGTTCTTC. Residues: CASPDINNEQFF.

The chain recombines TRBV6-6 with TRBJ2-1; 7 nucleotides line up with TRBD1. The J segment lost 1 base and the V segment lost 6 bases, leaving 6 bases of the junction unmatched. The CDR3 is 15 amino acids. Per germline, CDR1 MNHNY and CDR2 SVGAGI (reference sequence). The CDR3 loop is CASRGDSLSYNEQFF. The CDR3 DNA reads TGTGCCAGCAGGGGGGACAGTCTTTCCTACAATGAGCAGTTCTTC.

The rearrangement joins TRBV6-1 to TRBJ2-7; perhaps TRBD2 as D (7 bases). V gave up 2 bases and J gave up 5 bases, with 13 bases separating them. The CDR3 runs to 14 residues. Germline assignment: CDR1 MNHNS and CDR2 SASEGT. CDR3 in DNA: TGTGCCAGCAGTGAATCGGGGGGCGAGGACGAGCAGTACTTC. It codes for CASSESGGEDEQYF.

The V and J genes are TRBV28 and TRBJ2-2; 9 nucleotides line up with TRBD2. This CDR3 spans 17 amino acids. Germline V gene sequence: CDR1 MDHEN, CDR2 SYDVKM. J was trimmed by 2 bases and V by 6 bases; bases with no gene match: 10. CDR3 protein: CASRYPSSGVNTGELFF. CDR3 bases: TGTGCCAGCAGATACCCATCTAGCGGGGTAAACACCGGGGAGCTGTTTTTT.

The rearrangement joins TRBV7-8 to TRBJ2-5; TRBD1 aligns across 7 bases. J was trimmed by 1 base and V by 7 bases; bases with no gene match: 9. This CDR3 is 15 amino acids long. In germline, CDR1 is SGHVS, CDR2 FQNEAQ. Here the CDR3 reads CASKLQTGTQETQYF. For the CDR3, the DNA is TGTGCCAGCAAGCTTCAGACAGGGACCCAAGAGACCCAGTACTTC.

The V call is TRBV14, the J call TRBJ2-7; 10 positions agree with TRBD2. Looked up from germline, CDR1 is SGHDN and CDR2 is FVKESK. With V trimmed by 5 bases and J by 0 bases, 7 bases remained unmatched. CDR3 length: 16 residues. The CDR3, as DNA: TGTGCCAGCAGCTCTCTAGCGGGAGATCTCTCCTACGAGCAGTACTTC. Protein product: CASSSLAGDLSYEQYF.

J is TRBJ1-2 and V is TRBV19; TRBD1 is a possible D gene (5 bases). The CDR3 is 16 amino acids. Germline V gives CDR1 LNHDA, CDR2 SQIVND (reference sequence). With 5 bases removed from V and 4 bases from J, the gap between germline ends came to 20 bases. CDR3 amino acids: CASSGLLQGAVYGYTF. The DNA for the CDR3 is TGTGCCAGTAGTGGCCTCCTTCAGGGCGCCGTCTATGGCTACACCTTC.

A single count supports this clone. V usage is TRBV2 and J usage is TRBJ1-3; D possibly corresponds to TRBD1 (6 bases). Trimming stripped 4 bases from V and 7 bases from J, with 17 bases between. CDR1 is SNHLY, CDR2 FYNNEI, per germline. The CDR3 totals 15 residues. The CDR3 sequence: CASSGGLVRANTIYF. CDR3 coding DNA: TGTGCCAGCAGTGGGGGGCTTGTGCGGGCGAACACCATATATTTT.

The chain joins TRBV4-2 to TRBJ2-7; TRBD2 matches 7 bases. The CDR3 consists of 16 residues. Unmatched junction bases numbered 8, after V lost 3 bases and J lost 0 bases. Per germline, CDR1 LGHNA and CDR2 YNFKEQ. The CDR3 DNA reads TGTGCCAGCAGCCAGGCACTAGCGAGAAGCTCCTACGAGCAGTACTTC. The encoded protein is CASSQALARSSYEQYF.

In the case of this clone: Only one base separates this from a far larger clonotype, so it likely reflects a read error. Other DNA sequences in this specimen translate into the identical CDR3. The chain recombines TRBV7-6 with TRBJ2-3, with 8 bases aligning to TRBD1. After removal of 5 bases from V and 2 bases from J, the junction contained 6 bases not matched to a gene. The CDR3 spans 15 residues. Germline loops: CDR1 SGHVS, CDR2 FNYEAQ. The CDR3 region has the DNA TGTGCCAGCAGCCTCCACAGGGGGACCACAGATACGCAGTATTTT. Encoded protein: CASSLHRGTTDTQYF.

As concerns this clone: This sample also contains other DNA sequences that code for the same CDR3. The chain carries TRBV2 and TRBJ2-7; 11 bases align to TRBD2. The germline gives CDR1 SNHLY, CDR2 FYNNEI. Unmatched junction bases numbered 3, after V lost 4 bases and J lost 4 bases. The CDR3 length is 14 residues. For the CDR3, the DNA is TGTGCCAGCAGTGGACTAGCGGGAACTTACGAGCAGTACTTC. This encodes CASSGLAGTYEQYF.

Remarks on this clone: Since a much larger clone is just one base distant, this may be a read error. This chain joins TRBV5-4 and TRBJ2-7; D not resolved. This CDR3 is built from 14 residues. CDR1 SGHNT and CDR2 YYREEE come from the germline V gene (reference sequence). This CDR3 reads CASSLDGVRHEKYF. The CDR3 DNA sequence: TGTGCCAGCAGCCTGGACGGCGTTCGTCACGAGAAGTACTTC. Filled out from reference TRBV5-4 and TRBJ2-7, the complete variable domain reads ETGVTQSPTHLIKTRGQQVTLRCSSQSGHNTVSWYQQALGQGPQFIFQYYREEENGRGNFPPRFSGLQFPNYSSELNVNALELDDSALYLCASSLDGVRHEKYFGPGTRLTVT.

The CDR3 loop reads CASSLVGSNTEAFF. For the CDR3, the DNA is TGCGCCAGCAGCTTGGTTGGATCGAACACTGAAGCTTTCTTT. The chain uses TRBV5-1 and TRBJ1-1; no reliable D call. V lost 0 bases and J lost 1, with 7 bases in between. This CDR3 is built from 14 residues. The germline CDR1 and CDR2 sequences are SGHRS and YFSETQ.

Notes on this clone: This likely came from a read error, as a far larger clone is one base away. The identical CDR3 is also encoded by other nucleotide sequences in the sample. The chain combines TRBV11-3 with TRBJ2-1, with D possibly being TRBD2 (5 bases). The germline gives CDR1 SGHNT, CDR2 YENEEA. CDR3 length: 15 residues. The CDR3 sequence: CASSFGEIGWNEQFF. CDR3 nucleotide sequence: TGTGCCAGCAGCTTTGGGGAGATCGGGTGGAATGAACAGTTCTTC.

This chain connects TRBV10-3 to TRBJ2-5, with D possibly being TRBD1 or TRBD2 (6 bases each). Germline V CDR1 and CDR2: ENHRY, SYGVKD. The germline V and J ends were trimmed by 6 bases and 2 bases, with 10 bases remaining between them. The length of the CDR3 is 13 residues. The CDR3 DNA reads TGTGCCATCAGACAGGGACTTCAAGAGACCCAGTACTTC. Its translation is CAIRQGLQETQYF.

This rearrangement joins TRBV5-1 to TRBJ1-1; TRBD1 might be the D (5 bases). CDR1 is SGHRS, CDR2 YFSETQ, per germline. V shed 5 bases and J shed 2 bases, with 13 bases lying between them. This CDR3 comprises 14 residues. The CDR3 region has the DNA TGCGCCAGCAGGATGTCCGGGGCAAACACTGAAGCTTTCTTT. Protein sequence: CASRMSGANTEAFF.

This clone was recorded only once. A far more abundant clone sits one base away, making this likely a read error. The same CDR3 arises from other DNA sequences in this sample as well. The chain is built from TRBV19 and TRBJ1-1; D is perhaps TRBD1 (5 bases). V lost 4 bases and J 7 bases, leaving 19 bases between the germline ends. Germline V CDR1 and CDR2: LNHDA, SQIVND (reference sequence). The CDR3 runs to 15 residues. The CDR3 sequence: CASSSSWGDGGEAFF. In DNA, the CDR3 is TGTGCCAGTAGTAGCTCCTGGGGGGATGGCGGTGAAGCTTTCTTT.

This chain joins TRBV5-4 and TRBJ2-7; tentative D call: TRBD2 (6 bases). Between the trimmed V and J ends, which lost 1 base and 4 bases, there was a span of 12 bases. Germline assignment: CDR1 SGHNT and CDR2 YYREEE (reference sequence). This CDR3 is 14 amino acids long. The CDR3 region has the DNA TGTGCCAGCAGCTTGCAGGCCGGAGGGTACGAGCAGTACTTC. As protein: CASSLQAGGYEQYF.